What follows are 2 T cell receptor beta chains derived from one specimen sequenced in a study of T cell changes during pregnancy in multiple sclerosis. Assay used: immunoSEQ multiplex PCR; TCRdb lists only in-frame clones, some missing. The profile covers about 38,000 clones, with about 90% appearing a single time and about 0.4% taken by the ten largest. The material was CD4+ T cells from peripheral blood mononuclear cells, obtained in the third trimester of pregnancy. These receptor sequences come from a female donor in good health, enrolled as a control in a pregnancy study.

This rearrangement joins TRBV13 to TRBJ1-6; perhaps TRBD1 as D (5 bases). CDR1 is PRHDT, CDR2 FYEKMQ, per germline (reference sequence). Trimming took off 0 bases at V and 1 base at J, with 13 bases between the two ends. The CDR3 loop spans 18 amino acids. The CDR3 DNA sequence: TGTGCCAGCAGCTTAGGAATCCAGGGTAGTTCCTATAATTCACCCCTCCACTTT. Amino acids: CASSLGIQGSSYNSPLHF.

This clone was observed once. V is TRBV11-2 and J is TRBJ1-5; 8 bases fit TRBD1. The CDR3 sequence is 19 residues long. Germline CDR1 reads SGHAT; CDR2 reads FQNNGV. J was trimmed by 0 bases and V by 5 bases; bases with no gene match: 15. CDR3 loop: CASSEGSGTGAYSNQPQHF. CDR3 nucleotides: TGTGCCAGCAGCGAGGGATCCGGGACAGGAGCTTATAGCAATCAGCCCCAGCATTTT.